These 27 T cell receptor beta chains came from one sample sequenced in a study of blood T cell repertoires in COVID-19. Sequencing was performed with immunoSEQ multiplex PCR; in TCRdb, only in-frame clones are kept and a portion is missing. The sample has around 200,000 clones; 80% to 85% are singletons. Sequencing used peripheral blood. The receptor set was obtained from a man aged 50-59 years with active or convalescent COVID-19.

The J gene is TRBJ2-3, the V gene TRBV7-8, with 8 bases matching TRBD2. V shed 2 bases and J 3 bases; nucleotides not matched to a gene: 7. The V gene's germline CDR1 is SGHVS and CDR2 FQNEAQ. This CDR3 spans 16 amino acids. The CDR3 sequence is CASSLYSGGPTDTQYF. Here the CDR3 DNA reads TGTGCCAGCAGCTTATACAGCGGGGGACCGACAGATACGCAGTATTTT.

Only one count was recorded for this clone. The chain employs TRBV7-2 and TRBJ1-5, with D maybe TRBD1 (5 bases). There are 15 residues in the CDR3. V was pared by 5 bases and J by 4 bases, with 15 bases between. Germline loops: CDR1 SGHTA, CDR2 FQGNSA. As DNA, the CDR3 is TGTGCCAGCAGCCAGACGCGGGGGGGGAATCAGCCCCAGCATTTT. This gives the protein CASSQTRGGNQPQHF. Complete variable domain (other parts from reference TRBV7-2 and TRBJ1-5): GAGVSQSPSNKVTEKGKDVELRCDPISGHTALYWYRQSLGQGLEFLIYFQGNSAPDKSGLPSDRFSAERTGGSVSTLTIQRTQQEDSAVYLCASSQTRGGNQPQHFGDGTRLSIL.

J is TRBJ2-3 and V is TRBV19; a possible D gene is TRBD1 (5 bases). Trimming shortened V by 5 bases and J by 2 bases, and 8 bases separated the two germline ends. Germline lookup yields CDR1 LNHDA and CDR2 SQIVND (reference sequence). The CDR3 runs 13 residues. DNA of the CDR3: TGTGCCAGTAGTGACGGACACACAGATACGCAGTATTTT. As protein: CASSDGHTDTQYF.

In DNA form, the CDR3 reads TGTGCCAGCAGCAGGACTCTGGCGGGGGAGCAGTACTTC. Its translation is CASSRTLAGEQYF. The chain employs TRBV3-1 (or the pseudogene TRBV3-2) and TRBJ2-7; a possible D gene is TRBD2 (6 bases). Germline V gene lookup returns CDR1 LGHDT and CDR2 YNNKEL (reference sequence). The CDR3 covers 13 residues. With 5 bases removed from V and 7 bases from J, the gap between germline ends came to 15 bases.

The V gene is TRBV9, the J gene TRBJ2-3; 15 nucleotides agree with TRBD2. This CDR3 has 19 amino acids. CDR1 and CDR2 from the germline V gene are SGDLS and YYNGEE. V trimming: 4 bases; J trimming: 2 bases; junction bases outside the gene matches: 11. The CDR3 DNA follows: TGTGCCAGCAGCCCCCGGACTAGCGGGGGGGTGGCCCCCACAGATACGCAGTATTTT. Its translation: CASSPRTSGGVAPTDTQYF.

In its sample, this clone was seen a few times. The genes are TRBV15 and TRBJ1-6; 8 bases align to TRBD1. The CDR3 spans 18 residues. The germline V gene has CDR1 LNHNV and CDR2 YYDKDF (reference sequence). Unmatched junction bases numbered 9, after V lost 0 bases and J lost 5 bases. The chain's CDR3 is CATSRDRNRGGNNSPLHF. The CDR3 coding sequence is TGTGCCACCAGCAGAGATAGGAACAGGGGGGGAAATAATTCACCCCTCCACTTT.

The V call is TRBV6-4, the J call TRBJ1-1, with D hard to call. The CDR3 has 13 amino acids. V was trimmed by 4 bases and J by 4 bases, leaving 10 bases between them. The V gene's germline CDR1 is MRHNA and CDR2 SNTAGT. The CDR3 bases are TGTGCCAGCAGTGTAGAAGCGTCCACTGAAGCTTTCTTT. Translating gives CASSVEASTEAFF.

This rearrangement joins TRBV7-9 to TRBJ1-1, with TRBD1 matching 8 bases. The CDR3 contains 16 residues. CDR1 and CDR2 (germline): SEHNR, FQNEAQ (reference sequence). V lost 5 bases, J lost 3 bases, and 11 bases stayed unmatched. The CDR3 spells CASSHRPQGEHTEAFF. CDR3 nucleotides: TGTGCCAGCAGCCATCGCCCACAGGGGGAGCACACTGAAGCTTTCTTT.

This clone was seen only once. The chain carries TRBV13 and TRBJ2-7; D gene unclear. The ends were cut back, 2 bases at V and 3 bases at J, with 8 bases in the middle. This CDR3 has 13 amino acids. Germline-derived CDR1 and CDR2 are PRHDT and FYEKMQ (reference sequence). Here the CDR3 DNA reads TGTGCCAGCAGCTTAACGCCAGTCTACGAGCAGTACTTC. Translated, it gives CASSLTPVYEQYF.

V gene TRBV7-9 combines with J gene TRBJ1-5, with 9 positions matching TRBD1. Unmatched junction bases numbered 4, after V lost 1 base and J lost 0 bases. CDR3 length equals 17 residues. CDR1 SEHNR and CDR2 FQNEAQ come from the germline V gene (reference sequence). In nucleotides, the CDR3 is TGTGCCAGCAGCTTAGTACAGGGGGCGGGTAGCAATCAGCCCCAGCATTTT. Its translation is CASSLVQGAGSNQPQHF.

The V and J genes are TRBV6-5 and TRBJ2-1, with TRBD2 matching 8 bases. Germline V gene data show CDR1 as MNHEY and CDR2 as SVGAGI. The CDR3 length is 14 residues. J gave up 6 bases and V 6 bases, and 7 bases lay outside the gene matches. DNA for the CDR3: TGTGCCAGCAGCGTCGGGACTAGGGGCAATGAGCAGTTCTTC. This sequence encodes CASSVGTRGNEQFF.

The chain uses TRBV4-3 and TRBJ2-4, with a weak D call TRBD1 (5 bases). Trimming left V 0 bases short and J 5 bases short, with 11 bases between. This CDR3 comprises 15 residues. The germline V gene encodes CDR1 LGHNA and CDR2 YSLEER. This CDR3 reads CASSQEVGPENIQYF. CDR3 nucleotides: TGCGCCAGCAGCCAAGAAGTGGGGCCGGAAAACATTCAGTACTTC.

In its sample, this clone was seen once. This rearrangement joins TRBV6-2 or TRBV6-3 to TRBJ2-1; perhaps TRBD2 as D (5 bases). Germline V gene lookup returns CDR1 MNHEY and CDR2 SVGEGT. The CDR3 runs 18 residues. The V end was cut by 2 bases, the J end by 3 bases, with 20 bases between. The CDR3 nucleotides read TGTGCCAGCAGTTACACCCCCACCGGAAGGGAGCTCTACAATGAGCAGTTCTTC. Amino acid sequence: CASSYTPTGRELYNEQFF.

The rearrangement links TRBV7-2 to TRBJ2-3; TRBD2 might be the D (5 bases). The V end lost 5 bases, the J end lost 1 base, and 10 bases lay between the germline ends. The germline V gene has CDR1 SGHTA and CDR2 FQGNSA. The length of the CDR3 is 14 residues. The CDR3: CASSAGARTDTQYF. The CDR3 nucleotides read TGTGCCAGCAGCGCGGGTGCCCGCACAGATACGCAGTATTTT.

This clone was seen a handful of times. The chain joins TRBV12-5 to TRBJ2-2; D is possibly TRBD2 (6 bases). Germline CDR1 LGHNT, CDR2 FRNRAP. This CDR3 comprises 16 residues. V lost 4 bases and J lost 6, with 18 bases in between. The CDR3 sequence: CASGSSLARGPGELFF. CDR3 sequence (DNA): TGTGCTAGTGGTTCCTCACTAGCTAGGGGACCCGGGGAGCTGTTTTTT.

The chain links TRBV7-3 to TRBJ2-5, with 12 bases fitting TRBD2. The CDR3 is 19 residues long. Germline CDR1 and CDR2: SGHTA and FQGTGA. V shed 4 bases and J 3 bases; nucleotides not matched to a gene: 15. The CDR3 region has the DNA TGTGCCAGCAGCTCCTTCGGACTAGCGGGGAGGCTTGGCGAAGAGACCCAGTACTTC. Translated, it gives CASSSFGLAGRLGEETQYF.

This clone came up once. DNA of the CDR3: TGTGCCAGCACGACAGTGAACACTGAAGCTTTCTTT. This sequence encodes CASTTVNTEAFF. This rearrangement joins TRBV7-8 to TRBJ1-1; perhaps TRBD1 as D (5 bases). Germline CDR1 reads SGHVS; CDR2 reads FQNEAQ. V was shortened by 7 bases and J by 0 bases, with 6 bases between the two germline ends. The CDR3 runs to 12 residues. The variable domain in full, completed from reference TRBV7-8 and TRBJ1-1, reads GAGVSQSPRYKVAKRGQDVALRCDPISGHVSLFWYQQALGQGPEFLTYFQNEAQLDKSGLPSDRFFAERPEGSVSTLKIQRTQQEDSAVYLCASTTVNTEAFFGQGTRLTVV.

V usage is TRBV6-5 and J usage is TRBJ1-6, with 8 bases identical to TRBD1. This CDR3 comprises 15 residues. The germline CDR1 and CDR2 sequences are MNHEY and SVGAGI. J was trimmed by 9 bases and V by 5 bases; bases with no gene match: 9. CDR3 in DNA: TGTGCCAGCAGTCTGACGGCCAGGGGGCTTTCACCCCTCCACTTT. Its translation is CASSLTARGLSPLHF.

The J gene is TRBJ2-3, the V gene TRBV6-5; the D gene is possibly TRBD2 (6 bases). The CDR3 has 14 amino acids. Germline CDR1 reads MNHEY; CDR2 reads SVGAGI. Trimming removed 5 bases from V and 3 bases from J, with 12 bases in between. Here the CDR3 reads CASSLGTSTDTQYF. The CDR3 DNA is TGTGCCAGCAGTCTAGGGACTTCGACAGATACGCAGTATTTT.

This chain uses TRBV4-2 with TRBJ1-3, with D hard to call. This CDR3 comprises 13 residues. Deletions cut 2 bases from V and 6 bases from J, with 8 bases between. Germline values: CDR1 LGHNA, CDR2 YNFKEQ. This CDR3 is CASSQTGENTIYF. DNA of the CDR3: TGTGCCAGCAGCCAAACTGGAGAAAACACCATATATTTT.

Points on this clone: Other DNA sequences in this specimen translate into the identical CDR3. The CDR3: CASSFGGRTGELFF. CDR3 in DNA: TGCGCCAGCAGCTTCGGGGGTAGGACCGGGGAGCTGTTTTTT. V and J are TRBV5-1 and TRBJ2-2; possible D gene TRBD2, 6 bases. Trimming removed 2 bases from V and 5 bases from J, with 10 bases in between. The CDR3 has 14 residues. Germline V gene lookup returns CDR1 SGHRS and CDR2 YFSETQ.

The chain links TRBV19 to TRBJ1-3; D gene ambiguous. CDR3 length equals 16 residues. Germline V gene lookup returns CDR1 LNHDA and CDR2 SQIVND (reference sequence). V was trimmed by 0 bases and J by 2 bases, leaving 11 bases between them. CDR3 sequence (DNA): TGTGCCAGTAGTATAGATCGATGGACTACTGGAAACACCATATATTTT. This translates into CASSIDRWTTGNTIYF.

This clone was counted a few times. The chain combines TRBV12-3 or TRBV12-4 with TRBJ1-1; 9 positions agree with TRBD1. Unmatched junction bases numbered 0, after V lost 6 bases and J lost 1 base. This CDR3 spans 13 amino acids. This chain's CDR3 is CASRDRGNTEAFF. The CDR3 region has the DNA TGTGCCAGCAGGGACAGGGGGAACACTGAAGCTTTCTTT.

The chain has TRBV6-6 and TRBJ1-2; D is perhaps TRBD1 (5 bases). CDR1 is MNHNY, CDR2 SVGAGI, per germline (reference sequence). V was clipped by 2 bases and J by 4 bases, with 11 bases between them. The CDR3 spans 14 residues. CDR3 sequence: CASSYRQPIYGYTF. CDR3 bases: TGTGCCAGCAGTTACCGACAGCCGATCTATGGCTACACCTTC.

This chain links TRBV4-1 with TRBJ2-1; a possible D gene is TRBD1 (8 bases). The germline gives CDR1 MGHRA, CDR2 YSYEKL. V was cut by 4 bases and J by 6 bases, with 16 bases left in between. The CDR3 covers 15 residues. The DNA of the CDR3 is TGCGCCAGCAGCCCCCCGGACAGGGAGGGCAATGAGCAGTTCTTC. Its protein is CASSPPDREGNEQFF.

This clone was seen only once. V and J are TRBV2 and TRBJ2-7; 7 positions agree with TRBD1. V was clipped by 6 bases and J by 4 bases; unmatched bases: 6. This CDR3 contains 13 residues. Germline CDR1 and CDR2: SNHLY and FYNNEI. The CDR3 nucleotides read TGTGCCAGCAGAGCCGAACAGGGGTACGAGCAGTACTTC. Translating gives CASRAEQGYEQYF.

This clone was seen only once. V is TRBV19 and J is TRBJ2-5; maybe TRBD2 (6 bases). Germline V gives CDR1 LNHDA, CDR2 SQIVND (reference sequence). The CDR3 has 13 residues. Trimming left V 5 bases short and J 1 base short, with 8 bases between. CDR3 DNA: TGTGCCAGTAGTCAGGGACTCCAAGAGACCCAGTACTTC. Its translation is CASSQGLQETQYF.